This TCR beta chain was sequenced during a study of breast tumors, draining lymph nodes, adjacent tissues. Study observations and caveats: Data only fit, rather than demonstrated, lymph node origin of most tumor T cells. Compared with basal-like, luminal-like tumors shared significantly more repertoire with nontumor tissue. Tumor repertoires ranked between lymph nodes and nontumor tissue in diversity, with V and J gene preferences.

MiXCR, applied by TCRdb to the multiplex PCR reads, yields one record per CDR3 protein. The sample holds under 110,000 distinct CDR3 sequences, 30% seen once. This clonotype was seen repeatedly, ten times or more. Its specificity is not known. Breast cancer patients provided tissue from their axillary draining lymph nodes. Sequencing was performed on axillary lymph node tissue. This receptor was obtained from a female donor with breast cancer. Some clones in this sample may be carry-over from other donors' samples.

The CDR3 loop is CAWTTGGLGTEAFF. CDR3 nucleotide sequence: TGTGCCTGGACGACAGGGGGCCTCGGCACTGAAGCTTTCTTT. This chain uses TRBV30 with TRBJ1-1, with 10 bases matching TRBD1. Per germline, CDR1 GTSNPN and CDR2 SVGIG (reference sequence). This CDR3 region has 14 residues. V lost 4 bases to trimming and J lost 4 bases; unmatched junction nucleotides: 6.